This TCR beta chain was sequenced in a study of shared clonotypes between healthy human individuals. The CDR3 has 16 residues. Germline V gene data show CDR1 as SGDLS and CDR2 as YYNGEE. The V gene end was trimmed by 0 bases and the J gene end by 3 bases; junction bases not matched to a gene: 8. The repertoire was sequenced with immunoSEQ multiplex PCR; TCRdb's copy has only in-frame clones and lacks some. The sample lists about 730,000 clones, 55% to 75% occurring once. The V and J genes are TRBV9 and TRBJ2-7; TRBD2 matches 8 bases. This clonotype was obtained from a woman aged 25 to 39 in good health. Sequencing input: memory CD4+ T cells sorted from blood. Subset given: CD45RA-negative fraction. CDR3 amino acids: CASSVGGLAGLYEQYF. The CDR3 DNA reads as TGTGCCAGCAGCGTAGGAGGTTTAGCGGGGCTCTACGAGCAGTACTTC.